This TCR beta chain was captured by sequencing in a study of beta chain features in type 1 diabetes. Germline V lookup: CDR1 DFQATT, CDR2 SNEGSKA (reference sequence). This CDR3 has 11 residues. V shed 6 bases and J shed 3 bases, with 6 bases lying between them. Remarks on this clone: The antigen is undetermined. In the same sample, other DNA sequences code for this CDR3.

Study-level findings and limits: Cells with high TCR expression could be over-represented by cDNA sequencing.

Of the isolated RNA, all was reverse transcribed, and so the sequenced material was expressed TCRB transcripts. The assay was immunoSEQ multiplex PCR, and TCRdb's table has in-frame clones only and misses some. Of 450,000 to 600,000 clones listed, 30% are singletons. The specimen was naive CD4+ T cells from blood. The chain joins TRBV20-1 to TRBJ2-1, with D possibly TRBD1 on 6 matching bases. This receptor was identified in a young man in good health. The CDR3 here is CSAGGYNEQFF. The CDR3 nucleotides are TGCAGTGCAGGGGGCTACAATGAGCAGTTCTTC.